The clone carrying this T cell receptor beta chain was picked up one time. The junction departs from germline at one end; a sequencing error may be responsible. This CDR3 is 13 amino acids long. Germline loops: CDR1 SGHRS, CDR2 YFSETQ. RNA transcripts served as the template for amplifying TCR beta CDR3 regions. First-round RT-PCR of the TCR CDR3 relied on the HTBI primer set. TCRdb called the multiplex PCR reads again in MiXCR, with one record for every CDR3 protein. The repertoire holds some 500,000 distinct CDR3 sequences, with approximately 15% as singletons. In patients aged 18 to 65, hyperthyroidism was newly diagnosed, with duration under 2 months. These data originate in a study of T cells in Graves' hyperthyroidism and ophthalmopathy.

The TCR sequence derives from a woman under 30 with Graves' hyperthyroidism. Sequencing was carried out using blood. This chain connects TRBV5-1 to TRBJ2-1; D is unresolved. The CDR3: CASSQSANNEQFF. The CDR3 DNA is TGTGCCAGCAGTCAAAGCGCTAACAATGAGCAGTTCTTC.